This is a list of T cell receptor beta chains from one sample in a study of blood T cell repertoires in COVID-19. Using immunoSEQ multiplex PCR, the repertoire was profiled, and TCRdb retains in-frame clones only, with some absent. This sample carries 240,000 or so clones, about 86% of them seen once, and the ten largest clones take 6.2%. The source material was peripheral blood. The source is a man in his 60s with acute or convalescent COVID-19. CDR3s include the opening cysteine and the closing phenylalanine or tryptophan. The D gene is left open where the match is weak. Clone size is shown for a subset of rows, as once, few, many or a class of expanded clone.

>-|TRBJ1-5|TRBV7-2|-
CASSLGAGRRGNQPQHF
TGTGCCAGCAGCTTAGGTGCAGGGAGGAGAGGCAATCAGCCCCAGCATTTT
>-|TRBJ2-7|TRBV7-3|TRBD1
CASSPGQGAAEQYF
TGTGCCAGCAGCCCGGGACAGGGGGCGGCCGAGCAGTACTTC
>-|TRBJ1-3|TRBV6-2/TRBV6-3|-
CASSYYGQTSGNTIYF
TGTGCCAGCAGTTACTATGGACAAACCTCTGGAAACACCATATATTTT
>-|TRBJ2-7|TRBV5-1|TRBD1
CASSSPPGQEASYEQYF
TGCGCCAGCAGCTCTCCACCGGGACAGGAGGCCTCCTACGAGCAGTACTTC
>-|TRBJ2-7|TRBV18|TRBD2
CASSPPGLAVLSYEQYF
TGTGCCAGCTCGCCTCCAGGACTAGCGGTACTTTCCTACGAGCAGTACTTC
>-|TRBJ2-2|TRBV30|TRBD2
CAWSPLRGGTGELFF
TGTGCCTGGAGTCCCCTACGGGGGGGCACCGGGGAGCTGTTTTTT
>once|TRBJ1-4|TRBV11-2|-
CASSQRLRLFF
TGTGCCAGCAGCCAAAGACTACGTCTGTTTTTT
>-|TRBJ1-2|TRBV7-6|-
CASSPSQENYGYTF
TGTGCCAGCAGCCCCTCACAGGAAAACTATGGCTACACCTTC
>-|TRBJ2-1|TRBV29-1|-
CSVEETSSSSYNEQFF
TGCAGCGTTGAAGAAACTAGCTCTAGCTCCTACAATGAGCAGTTCTTC
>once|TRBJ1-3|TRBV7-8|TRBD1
CASRGTGDSGNTIYF
TGTGCCAGCAGGGGAACAGGGGATTCGGGAAACACCATATATTTT
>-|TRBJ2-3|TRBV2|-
CASIIIKGGDTQYF
TGTGCCAGCATCATTATCAAGGGGGGGGATACGCAGTATTTT
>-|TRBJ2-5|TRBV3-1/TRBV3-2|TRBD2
CASSQYASGRPETQYF
TGTGCCAGCAGCCAATACGCTAGCGGGAGACCAGAGACCCAGTACTTC
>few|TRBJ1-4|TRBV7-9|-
CASSLTAPGGKLFF
TGTGCCAGCAGCTTAACCGCCCCGGGGGGAAAACTGTTTTTT
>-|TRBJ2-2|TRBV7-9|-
CASSLAFRNTGELFF
TGTGCCAGCAGCTTAGCGTTCCGGAACACCGGGGAGCTGTTTTTT
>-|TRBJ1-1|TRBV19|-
CASSRQGSPEAFF
TGTGCCAGTAGCCGTCAGGGGTCACCTGAAGCTTTCTTT
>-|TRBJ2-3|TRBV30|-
CAWGQQARSTDTQYF
TGTGCCTGGGGTCAACAGGCGAGATCCACAGATACGCAGTATTTT
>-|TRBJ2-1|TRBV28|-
CASSPWTGTLRHNEQFF
TGTGCCAGCAGTCCATGGACCGGGACTCTGCGCCACAATGAGCAGTTCTTC
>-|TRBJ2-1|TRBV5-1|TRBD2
CASSGGTSGIREQFF
TGCGCCAGCAGCGGGGGGACTAGCGGAATAAGGGAGCAGTTCTTC
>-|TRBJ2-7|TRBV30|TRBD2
CAWGSGSGTYEQYF
TGTGCCTGGGGAAGCGGGAGCGGAACCTACGAGCAGTACTTC
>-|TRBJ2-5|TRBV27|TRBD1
CASSLIWTGGSQETQYF
TGTGCCAGCAGTTTAATTTGGACAGGGGGTTCTCAAGAGACCCAGTACTTC
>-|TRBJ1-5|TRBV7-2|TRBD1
CASSLEGAPNLISNQPQHF
TGTGCCAGCAGCTTAGAGGGGGCCCCGAATTTAATCAGCAATCAGCCCCAGCATTTT
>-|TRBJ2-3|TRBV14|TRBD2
CASSQELAGGISTDTQYF
TGTGCCAGCAGCCAAGAACTAGCGGGAGGCATTAGCACAGATACGCAGTATTTT
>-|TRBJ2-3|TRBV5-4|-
CASSLGGRGASDTQYF
TGTGCCAGCAGCCTGGGGGGCAGGGGAGCGTCAGATACGCAGTATTTT
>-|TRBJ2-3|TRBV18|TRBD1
CASSQVTGARSNTDTQYF
TGTGCCAGCTCACAAGTCACAGGGGCTCGTAGTAACACAGATACGCAGTATTTT
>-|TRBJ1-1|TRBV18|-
CASSPLQGNTEAFF
TGTGCCAGCTCACCCTTACAGGGGAACACTGAAGCTTTCTTT
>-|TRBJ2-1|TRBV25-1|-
CASSGFYNEQFF
TGTGCCAGCAGCGGGTTCTACAATGAGCAGTTCTTC
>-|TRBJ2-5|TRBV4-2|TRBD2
CASSQDFLGLARLKETQYF
TGTGCCAGCAGCCAAGATTTTCTCGGACTAGCGAGACTTAAAGAGACCCAGTACTTC
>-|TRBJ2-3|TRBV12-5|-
CASGLIATDTQYF
TGTGCTAGTGGTTTAATAGCAACAGATACGCAGTATTTT
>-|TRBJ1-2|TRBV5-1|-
CASSLDGRADYGYTF
TGCGCCAGCAGCTTGGATGGCAGGGCCGACTATGGCTACACCTTC
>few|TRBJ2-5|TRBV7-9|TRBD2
CASCRGLAGPLGEETQYF
TGTGCCAGCTGCAGGGGACTAGCGGGACCACTAGGCGAGGAGACCCAGTACTTC
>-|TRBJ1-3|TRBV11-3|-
CASSSGAGRARGNTIYF
TGTGCCAGCAGCTCTGGGGCGGGGCGCGCGAGAGGAAACACCATATATTTT
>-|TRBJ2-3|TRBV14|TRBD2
CASRSRGADTQYF
TGTGCCAGCAGATCCCGGGGGGCAGATACGCAGTATTTT
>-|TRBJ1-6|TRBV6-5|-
CASRRSGESPLHF
TGTGCCAGCAGGCGCTCAGGGGAATCACCCCTCCACTTT